This T cell receptor (beta chain) was captured in a study of regulatory T cells in long-lasting Graves disease. Overall study: The study counted Graves' disease as persistent given over 5 years of antithyroid drugs and positive TSH receptor antibodies.

Study-level findings and limits: Persistent disease exhibited a predilection for TRBV28, TRBJ1-2 and TRBJ2-5. Compared with new cases, persistent Graves' patients showed reduced TCR diversity.

Both iRepertoire HTBI primers and Arm-PCR of CDR3 regions were used to build the TCR beta libraries. In the authors' methods: The study identified roughly 59 TRBV and 14 to 15 TRBJ segments across samples. Via MiXCR, TCRdb re-called the multiplex PCR reads, giving one row per CDR3 protein. TCRdb, not the authors, supplied the V and J calls. In the table there are 300,000 to 400,000 distinct CDR3 sequences, about 20% of which are singletons. The time point was: persistent/refractory GD, antithyroid drugs over 5 years with positive TRAb. RNA extracted from PBMCs served as the sequencing template. V was clipped by 1 base and J by 4 bases; unmatched bases: 11. The CDR3 is 20 amino acids. The germline V gene encodes CDR1 SGHVS and CDR2 FQNEAQ. As to this clonotype: Antigen specificity is unknown.

The sample here was peripheral blood mononuclear cells (PBMCs), taken when the disease was refractory, from a patient treated with antithyroid drugs. The chain has TRBV7-8 and TRBJ2-6, with TRBD2 matching 12 bases. The TCR comes from a female donor with Graves disease. The CDR3 DNA sequence: TGTGCCAGCAGCTTAGAGGAAAGGTCTAGCGGGAGGGCCGGGGCCAACGTCCTGACTTTC. This translates into CASSLEERSSGRAGANVLTF.